The source of this T cell receptor beta chain is a study of tumor-infiltrating lymphocytes in localized non-small cell lung cancer. Study-level points and caveats: Different pieces of the same tissue went to different assays, confounding technical variation with intratumor heterogeneity. TCR sequencing covered a subset of patients with enough tissue.

Turning to this clone: Antigen specificity is unknown.

Data came from immunoSEQ multiplex PCR; TCRdb stores just in-frame clones and leaves some out. The table shows some 15,000 clones, with around 82% occurring only once. This receptor was obtained from a human donor with non-small cell lung cancer. The material sequenced was lung tumor tissue.

The CDR3 loop is CATSRDGGLNTDTQYF. The CDR3 nucleotides read TGTGCCACCAGCAGAGATGGAGGACTGAACACAGATACGCAGTATTTT. The chain is built from TRBV15 and TRBJ2-3; possibly TRBD2 for D (5 bases). CDR1 and CDR2 (germline): LNHNV, YYDKDF (reference sequence). The CDR3 loop spans 16 amino acids. V shed 0 bases and J shed 2 bases, with 12 bases lying between them.